What follows are 14 T cell receptor beta chains derived from one specimen sequenced in a study of regulatory T cells in long-lasting Graves disease. The time point is: persistent/refractory GD, antithyroid drugs over 5 years with positive TRAb. PBMC RNA served as the TCR library source. Arm-PCR of CDR3 regions and iRepertoire HTBI primers were the basis on which TCR beta libraries were built. TCRdb re-called the multiplex PCR reads through MiXCR, storing one row per CDR3 protein. The sample has about 400,000 distinct CDR3 sequences, around 21% seen once. The sequencing here drew on peripheral blood mononuclear cells (PBMCs), taken when the disease was refractory, from a patient treated with antithyroid drugs. These receptors were collected from a female donor with Graves disease.

The chain employs TRBV3-1 and TRBJ2-4; D is ambiguous. The CDR3 is 16 amino acids. Trimming pared 4 bases from V and 0 bases from J, leaving 13 bases between. CDR1 is LGHDT and CDR2 is YNNKEL in the germline V gene (reference sequence). As DNA, the CDR3 is TGTGCCAGCAGCCTCAGCCACCAGGTAGCCAAAAACATTCAGTACTTC. Its translation is CASSLSHQVAKNIQYF.

The sample holds many counts of this clonotype. The rearrangement uses TRBV7-2 and TRBJ2-7; TRBD2 matches at 8 bases. The V and J ends lost 1 base and 0 bases, in that order; junction bases with no gene match: 8. This CDR3 region has 17 residues. Germline V gives CDR1 SGHTA, CDR2 FQGNSA. The CDR3 protein is CASSLVRTAGGSYEQYF. CDR3 bases: TGTGCCAGCAGCTTAGTAAGGACCGCGGGAGGCTCCTACGAGCAGTACTTC.

This clonotype was recorded many times. The J gene is TRBJ2-7, the V gene TRBV11-2; 10 nucleotides match TRBD1. CDR1 is SGHAT, CDR2 FQNNGV, per germline. This CDR3 is 16 amino acids long. The J segment lost 2 bases and the V segment lost 5 bases, leaving 9 bases of the junction unmatched. The CDR3 nucleotides read TGTGCCAGCAGCCAGGTGGGGACAGGGGATCCCTACGAGCAGTACTTC. Translated, it gives CASSQVGTGDPYEQYF.

The chain joins TRBV12-3 or TRBV12-4 to TRBJ1-6; 10 positions match TRBD1. CDR3 length: 15 residues. Trimming removed 3 bases from V and 9 bases from J; junction bases left unmatched: 5. The CDR3 protein is CASSLTGGGISPLHF. The CDR3 bases are TGTGCCAGCAGTTTGACAGGGGGCGGAATTTCACCCCTCCACTTT.

The rearrangement uses TRBV24-1 and TRBJ2-5, with 10 bases identical to TRBD1. This CDR3 has 16 amino acids. V was clipped by 5 bases and J by 5 bases; unmatched bases: 10. The germline CDR1 and CDR2 sequences are KGHDR and SFDVKD. In nucleotides, the CDR3 is TGTGCCACCAGTGCCGCAGGACAGGGGGTTCTGGAGACCCAGTACTTC. It specifies CATSAAGQGVLETQYF.

This rearrangement joins TRBV19 to TRBJ1-5, with D unresolved. Germline lookup yields CDR1 LNHDA and CDR2 SQIVND (reference sequence). This CDR3 spans 17 amino acids. The germline V and J ends were trimmed by 6 bases and 1 base, with 19 bases remaining between them. CDR3 in amino acids: CASRETRSSWSNQPQHF. DNA of the CDR3: TGTGCCAGTAGGGAGACGAGGTCCTCGTGGAGCAATCAGCCCCAGCATTTT.

This clonotype was seen a handful of times. V usage is TRBV7-2 and J usage is TRBJ1-1; TRBD1 might be the D (5 bases). V shed 5 bases and J shed 4 bases, with 20 bases lying between them. Looked up from germline, CDR1 is SGHTA and CDR2 is FQGNSA. The CDR3 is 16 residues long. This CDR3 is CASSLYSPGGGTEAFF. In DNA, the CDR3 is TGTGCCAGCAGCCTCTACTCTCCCGGGGGGGGCACTGAAGCTTTCTTT.

This clonotype has more than one count but fewer than ten. The gene calls are TRBV6-9 and TRBJ1-3; D might be TRBD1 (5 bases). Between the trimmed V and J ends, which lost 4 bases and 3 bases, there was a span of 7 bases. In germline, CDR1 is MNHGY, CDR2 SVAAGI. The CDR3 covers 13 residues. The DNA of the CDR3 is TGTGCCAGCAGTTCAGGGTTTGGAAACACCATATATTTT. Protein: CASSSGFGNTIYF.

This clonotype was seen more than once but under ten times. V and J are TRBV20-1 and TRBJ2-6; D is unresolved. V shed 0 bases and J shed 2 bases, with 8 bases lying between them. Per the germline V gene, CDR1 is DFQATT and CDR2 is SNEGSKA (reference sequence). The CDR3 runs 15 residues. The CDR3 loop reads CSARDLGTGANVLTF. The DNA for the CDR3 is TGCAGTGCTAGAGATCTCGGAACTGGGGCCAACGTCCTGACTTTC.

This clonotype appeared a few times. The genes are TRBV6-1 and TRBJ1-2; D is possibly TRBD1 (6 bases). Germline CDR1 reads MNHNS; CDR2 reads SASEGT. V shed 5 bases and J shed 2 bases, with 12 bases lying between them. CDR3 length equals 14 residues. In DNA, the CDR3 is TGTGCCAGCAGTCCTTACAGGGCCAACTATGGCTACACCTTC. Protein sequence: CASSPYRANYGYTF.

The chain is built from TRBV29-1 and TRBJ2-3, with 13 bases lining up with TRBD2. The germline V gene has CDR1 SQVTM and CDR2 ANQGSEA. Trimming removed 6 bases from V and 4 bases from J; junction bases left unmatched: 7. CDR3 length: 15 residues. DNA of the CDR3: TGCAGCGTCCGGACTAGCGGGAGCAGAGCAGATACGCAGTATTTT. Protein product: CSVRTSGSRADTQYF.

In this sample, this clonotype turned up many times. The chain uses TRBV12-3 or TRBV12-4 and TRBJ1-2; D is possibly TRBD1 (6 bases). Trimming removed 6 bases from V and 8 bases from J, with 25 bases in between. This CDR3 comprises 16 residues. The CDR3 loop reads CASSYNPGTHQGGYTF. The DNA of the CDR3 is TGTGCCAGCAGCTACAACCCCGGGACACACCAGGGGGGCTACACCTTC.

The sample holds many counts of this clonotype. The V call is TRBV6-2 or TRBV6-3, the J call TRBJ1-1; the D is unclear. The V and J ends lost 2 bases and 1 base respectively, with 11 bases between them. The CDR3 is 15 residues long. Germline V CDR1 and CDR2: MNHEY, SVGEGT. The CDR3 is CASSYLVGQNTEAFF. The CDR3 DNA follows: TGTGCCAGCAGTTACCTAGTCGGTCAGAACACTGAAGCTTTCTTT.

V gene TRBV2 combines with J gene TRBJ2-7; 7 bases align to TRBD2. The J call may be wrong; the DNA end is better matched by TRBJ2-1. The V gene's germline CDR1 is SNHLY and CDR2 FYNNEI. CDR3 size: 16 residues. In nucleotides, the CDR3 is TGTGCCAGCAGTGACTGGGGTCTAGCGGACGACAATGAGCAGTTCTTC. Amino acids: CASSDWGLADDNEQFF.